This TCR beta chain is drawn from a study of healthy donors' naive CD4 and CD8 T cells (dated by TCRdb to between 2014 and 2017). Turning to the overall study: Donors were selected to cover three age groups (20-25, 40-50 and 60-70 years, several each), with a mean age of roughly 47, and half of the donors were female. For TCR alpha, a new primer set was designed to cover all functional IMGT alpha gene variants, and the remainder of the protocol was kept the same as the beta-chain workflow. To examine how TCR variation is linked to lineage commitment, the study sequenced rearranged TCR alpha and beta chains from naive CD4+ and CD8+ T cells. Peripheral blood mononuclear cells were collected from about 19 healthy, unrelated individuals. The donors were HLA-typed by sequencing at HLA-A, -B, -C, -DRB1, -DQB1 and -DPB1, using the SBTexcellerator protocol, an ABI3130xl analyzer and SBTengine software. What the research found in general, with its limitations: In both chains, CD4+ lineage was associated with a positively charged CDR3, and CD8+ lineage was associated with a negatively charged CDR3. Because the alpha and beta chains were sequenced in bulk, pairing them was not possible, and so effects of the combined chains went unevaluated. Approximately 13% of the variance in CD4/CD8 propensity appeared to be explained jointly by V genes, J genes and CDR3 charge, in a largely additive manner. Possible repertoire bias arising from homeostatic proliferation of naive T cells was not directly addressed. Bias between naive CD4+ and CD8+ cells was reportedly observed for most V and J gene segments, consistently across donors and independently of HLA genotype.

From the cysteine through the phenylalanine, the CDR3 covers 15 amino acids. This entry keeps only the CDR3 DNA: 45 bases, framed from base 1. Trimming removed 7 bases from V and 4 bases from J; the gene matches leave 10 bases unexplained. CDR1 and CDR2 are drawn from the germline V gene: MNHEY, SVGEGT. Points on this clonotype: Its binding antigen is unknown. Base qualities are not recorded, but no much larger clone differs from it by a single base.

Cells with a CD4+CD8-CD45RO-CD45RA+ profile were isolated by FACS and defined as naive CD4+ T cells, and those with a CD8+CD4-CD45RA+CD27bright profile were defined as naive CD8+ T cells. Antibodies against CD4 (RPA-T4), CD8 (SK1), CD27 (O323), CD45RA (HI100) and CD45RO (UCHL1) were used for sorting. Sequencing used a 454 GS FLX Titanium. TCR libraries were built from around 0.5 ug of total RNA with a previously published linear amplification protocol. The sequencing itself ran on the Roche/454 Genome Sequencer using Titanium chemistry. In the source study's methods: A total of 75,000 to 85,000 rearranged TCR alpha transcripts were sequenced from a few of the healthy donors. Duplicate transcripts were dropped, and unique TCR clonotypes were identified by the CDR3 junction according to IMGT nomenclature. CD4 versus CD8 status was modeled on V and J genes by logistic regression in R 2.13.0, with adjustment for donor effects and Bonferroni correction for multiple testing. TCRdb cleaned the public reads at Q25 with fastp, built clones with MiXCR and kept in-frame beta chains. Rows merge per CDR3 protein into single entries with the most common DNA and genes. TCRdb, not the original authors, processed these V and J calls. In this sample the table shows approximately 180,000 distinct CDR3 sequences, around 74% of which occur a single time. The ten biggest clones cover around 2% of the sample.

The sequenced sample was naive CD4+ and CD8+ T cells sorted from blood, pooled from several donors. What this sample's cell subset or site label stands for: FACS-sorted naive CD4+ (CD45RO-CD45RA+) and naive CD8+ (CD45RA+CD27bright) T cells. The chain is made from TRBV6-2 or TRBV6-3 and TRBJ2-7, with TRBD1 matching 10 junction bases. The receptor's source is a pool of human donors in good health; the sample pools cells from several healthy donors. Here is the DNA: TGTGCCAGCACCTACCGGGACAGGGGTTCTTACGAGCAGTACTTC. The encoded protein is CASTYRDRGSYEQYF.